Shown below are 27 T cell receptor beta chains from a single sample sequenced in a study of T-cell memory formation after mild COVID-19. Via MiXCR, TCRdb re-called the 5' RACE reads, giving one row per CDR3 protein. Altogether about 100,000 distinct CDR3 sequences are present, 8.5% to 14% being singletons, with the ten largest covering approximately 40%. Material: PBMCs or a T cell subset sorted from them (not recorded which). The receptor source for this set is a young man who had mild COVID-19 (a few samples of this study predate the infection). Cell type and time point are not known.

This clonotype was observed a few times. The J gene is TRBJ1-1, the V gene TRBV7-2; D gene uncertain. CDR1 SGHTA and CDR2 FQGNSA come from the germline V gene. The CDR3 extends over 14 amino acids. Trimming cost V 6 bases and J 4 bases, with 15 bases left between them. The CDR3 is CASSSPGLGTEAFF. The CDR3 nucleotides are TGTGCCAGCAGTTCTCCGGGTTTGGGCACTGAAGCTTTCTTT. The variable domain in full, with the rest retrieved from reference TRBV7-2 and TRBJ1-1, is GAGVSQSPSNKVTEKGKDVELRCDPISGHTALYWYRQSLGQGLEFLIYFQGNSAPDKSGLPSDRFSAERTGGSVSTLTIQRTQQEDSAVYLCASSSPGLGTEAFFGQGTRLTVV.

The rearrangement joins TRBV11-2 to TRBJ2-7, with D perhaps TRBD2 (6 bases). The CDR3 contains 15 residues. Trimming stripped 3 bases from V and 2 bases from J, with 14 bases between. The germline V gene encodes CDR1 SGHAT and CDR2 FQNNGV. The CDR3 coding sequence is TGTGCCAGCAGCTTGGTTGGTGGGGGGACCTACGAGCAGTACTTC. Its translation: CASSLVGGGTYEQYF.

At least ten counts were recorded for this clonotype. The rearrangement uses TRBV29-1 and TRBJ2-7, with D uncertain. The germline gives CDR1 SQVTM, CDR2 ANQGSEA. CDR3 length: 10 residues. V lost 4 bases to trimming and J lost 3 bases, with 4 bases between them. Here the CDR3 DNA reads TGCAGCGTTGGCGACTACGAGCAGTACTTC. Its protein is CSVGDYEQYF.

This clonotype was seen at least ten times. V gene TRBV4-2 combines with J gene TRBJ1-6; D is unresolved. The V end lost 1 base, the J end lost 11 bases, and 15 bases lay between the germline ends. Germline V gene lookup returns CDR1 LGHNA and CDR2 YNFKEQ. This CDR3 is 15 amino acids long. The CDR3 bases are TGTGCCAGCAGCCAAGGGAGGGCCCCCCTAGCACCCCTCCACTTT. This sequence encodes CASSQGRAPLAPLHF.

This clonotype was detected only a few times. This chain links TRBV6-5 with TRBJ2-2; D uncertain. CDR1 and CDR2 (germline): MNHEY, SVGAGI. Trimming stripped 6 bases from V and 7 bases from J, with 6 bases between. CDR3 length equals 11 residues. Written as DNA, the CDR3 is TGTGCCAGCAGAAGTCGCGGGGAGCTGTTTTTT. Translating gives CASRSRGELFF.

The rearrangement links TRBV4-1 to TRBJ2-1; TRBD1 might be the D (5 bases). Germline values: CDR1 MGHRA, CDR2 YSYEKL. This CDR3 comprises 14 residues. The V and J ends lost 1 base and 4 bases respectively, with 8 bases between them. For the CDR3, the DNA is TGCGCCAGCAGCCAAGCCAGGGAATACAATGAGCAGTTCTTC. This codes for CASSQAREYNEQFF.

This clonotype was observed a few times. This chain uses TRBV20-1 with TRBJ2-1; 7 nucleotides line up with TRBD2. The CDR3 totals 16 residues. Per the germline V gene, CDR1 is DFQATT and CDR2 is SNEGSKA (reference sequence). Trimming cost V 0 bases and J 4 bases; bases outside gene matches: 9. CDR3 in DNA: TGCAGTGCTAGAGATCTGGGGACTACGCCATACAATGAGCAGTTCTTC. This encodes CSARDLGTTPYNEQFF.

This clonotype appeared a few times. V is TRBV5-1 and J is TRBJ2-7, with D perhaps given as TRBD1 or TRBD2 (6 bases each). The ends were cut back, 1 base at V and 2 bases at J, with 19 bases in the middle. The germline V gene has CDR1 SGHRS and CDR2 YFSETQ. CDR3 length: 17 residues. Here the CDR3 reads CASSLRPTGGGAYEQYF. The CDR3, as DNA: TGCGCCAGCAGCTTGCGACCGACAGGAGGAGGGGCCTACGAGCAGTACTTC.

This sequence joins TRBV6-5 and TRBJ1-1; D is unresolved. V was shortened by 2 bases and J by 4 bases, with 11 bases between the two germline ends. The CDR3 runs 14 residues. Germline V gene data show CDR1 as MNHEY and CDR2 as SVGAGI. The CDR3 protein is CASSYRQSGTEAFF. CDR3 nucleotides: TGTGCCAGCAGTTACAGGCAGTCAGGCACTGAAGCTTTCTTT.

The sample holds a few counts of this clonotype. This chain connects TRBV20-1 to TRBJ2-7; TRBD1 matches 7 bases. Germline V gene sequence: CDR1 DFQATT, CDR2 SNEGSKA (reference sequence). V lost 0 bases and J lost 0; bases outside the gene matches: 17. The CDR3 has 19 amino acids. For the CDR3, the DNA is TGCAGTGCTAGAGATCCGATTCGCTATGGCAGGGGGAGCTCCTACGAGCAGTACTTC. Its translation: CSARDPIRYGRGSSYEQYF.

This clonotype was seen a few times. The CDR3 is CASSPFAGGRGETQYF. Written as DNA, the CDR3 is TGCGCCAGCAGCCCCTTCGCGGGGGGGCGTGGTGAGACCCAGTACTTC. This chain connects TRBV4-1 to TRBJ2-5, with 9 nucleotides matching TRBD2. The CDR3 totals 16 residues. Germline lookup yields CDR1 MGHRA and CDR2 YSYEKL. The trim removed 4 bases at V and 5 bases at J, leaving 11 bases unmatched.

This clonotype was recorded once. The V gene is TRBV5-1, the J gene TRBJ1-1, with D maybe TRBD1 (6 bases). The germline V gene has CDR1 SGHRS and CDR2 YFSETQ. The CDR3 length is 13 residues. V lost 5 bases and J lost 4, with 12 bases in between. CDR3 sequence: CASREGGGTEAFF. In DNA, the CDR3 is TGCGCCAGCAGGGAAGGAGGGGGCACTGAAGCTTTCTTT.

The chain uses TRBV2 and TRBJ2-7; 16 bases map to TRBD2. There are 14 residues in the CDR3. Germline V CDR1 and CDR2: SNHLY, FYNNEI. V shed 10 bases and J 6 bases; nucleotides not matched to a gene: 6. CDR3 in amino acids: CATPGLAGGREQYV. The DNA for the CDR3 is TGTGCCACCCCGGGACTAGCGGGGGGGCGCGAGCAGTACGTC.

The V and J genes are TRBV5-1 and TRBJ1-1; D is unresolved. The germline V gene encodes CDR1 SGHRS and CDR2 YFSETQ. V lost 5 bases and J lost 3, with 8 bases in between. This CDR3 contains 12 residues. Written as DNA, the CDR3 is TGCGCCAGCAGGAGTTTGGACACTGAAGCTTTCTTT. It yields the protein CASRSLDTEAFF.

This clonotype was recorded many times. This rearrangement joins TRBV6-5 to TRBJ1-2; D possibly corresponds to TRBD1 (5 bases). The CDR3 consists of 15 residues. Germline V gene data show CDR1 as MNHEY and CDR2 as SVGAGI. V shed 0 bases and J shed 4 bases, with 12 bases lying between them. CDR3 nucleotide sequence: TGTGCCAGCAGTTACTCGATCGGGGGTAGCTATGGCTACACCTTC. Protein product: CASSYSIGGSYGYTF.

This clonotype has just a few counts. V gene TRBV4-3 combines with J gene TRBJ2-7; 7 bases align to TRBD2. With V trimmed by 3 bases and J by 5 bases, 10 bases remained unmatched. Germline V gene lookup returns CDR1 LGHNA and CDR2 YSLEER. This CDR3 spans 15 amino acids. CDR3 DNA sequence: TGCGCCAGCAGCCAGGGGGACTATGCTACCAACGAGCAGTACTTC. This codes for CASSQGDYATNEQYF.

V usage is TRBV7-6 and J usage is TRBJ1-1; D remains unclear. V lost 4 bases and J 2 bases, leaving 14 bases between the germline ends. CDR1 and CDR2 (germline): SGHVS, FNYEAQ. CDR3 length equals 15 residues. DNA of the CDR3: TGTGCCAGCAGCTCCCCAAACTCGGGTAACACTGAAGCTTTCTTT. Encoded protein: CASSSPNSGNTEAFF. The full variable domain, with the rest looked up from reference TRBV7-6 and TRBJ1-1, is GAGVSQSPRYKVTKRGQDVALRCDPISGHVSLYWYRQALGQGPEFLTYFNYEAQQDKSGLPNDRFSAERPEGSISTLTIQRTEQRDSAMYRCASSSPNSGNTEAFFGQGTRLTVV.

This clonotype was picked up a small number of times. The chain is built from TRBV7-9 and TRBJ1-5, with D perhaps matching TRBD1 (6 bases). This CDR3 has 13 residues. Between the trimmed V and J ends, which lost 1 base and 7 bases, there was a span of 8 bases. Germline assignment: CDR1 SEHNR and CDR2 FQNEAQ (reference sequence). The CDR3: CASSLEGTQPQHF. CDR3 nucleotides: TGTGCCAGCAGCTTAGAGGGGACACAGCCCCAGCATTTT.

This rearrangement joins TRBV4-1 to TRBJ2-1, with 7 nucleotides matching TRBD2. J gave up 2 bases and V 0 bases, and 7 bases lay outside the gene matches. From germline, CDR1 is MGHRA and CDR2 YSYEKL. The CDR3 spans 17 residues. CDR3 in DNA: TGCGCCAGCAGCCAAGATCCGGGGGGTCAGGCCTACAATGAGCAGTTCTTC. Translated, it gives CASSQDPGGQAYNEQFF.

This clonotype was found a few times. The chain has TRBV9 and TRBJ2-3, with 8 bases aligning to TRBD2. CDR1 is SGDLS and CDR2 is YYNGEE in the germline V gene. V lost 3 bases and J lost 1; bases outside the gene matches: 4. The CDR3 runs to 15 residues. The CDR3 reads CASSGSLAGTDTQYF. For the CDR3, the DNA is TGTGCCAGCAGCGGATCACTAGCGGGCACAGATACGCAGTATTTT.

This clonotype was observed a handful of times. The chain employs TRBV5-1 and TRBJ2-3; TRBD1 matches 7 bases. Germline V gene lookup returns CDR1 SGHRS and CDR2 YFSETQ. V lost 0 bases and J lost 1; bases outside the gene matches: 8. This CDR3 region has 17 residues. CDR3 sequence (DNA): TGCGCCAGCAGCTTGGAGGACAGGAACACCCGCACAGATACGCAGTATTTT. Translated, it gives CASSLEDRNTRTDTQYF.

The chain uses TRBV7-2 and TRBJ1-1; D is perhaps TRBD1 (5 bases). The ends were cut back, 10 bases at V and 0 bases at J, with 15 bases in the middle. Germline V gives CDR1 SGHTA, CDR2 FQGNSA. This CDR3 spans 14 amino acids. CDR3 in DNA: TGTGCCACCTTAGAGGGACCCATGAACACTGAAGCTTTCTTT. As protein: CATLEGPMNTEAFF.

The chain recombines TRBV13 with TRBJ1-4; 7 nucleotides match TRBD1. There are 15 residues in the CDR3. The V gene's germline CDR1 is PRHDT and CDR2 FYEKMQ (reference sequence). With V trimmed by 5 bases and J by 6 bases, 9 bases remained unmatched. CDR3 in amino acids: CASSDGAGGYEKLFF. The CDR3 region has the DNA TGTGCCAGCAGCGATGGGGCAGGGGGATATGAAAAACTGTTTTTT.

The chain is built from TRBV5-1 and TRBJ2-3, with D possibly being TRBD2 (7 bases). The CDR3 is 16 residues long. Trimming left V 0 bases short and J 4 bases short, with 15 bases between. Germline V gene sequence: CDR1 SGHRS, CDR2 YFSETQ. CDR3 sequence: CASSLGAAGAPDTQYF. In DNA, the CDR3 is TGCGCCAGCAGCTTGGGAGCGGCGGGGGCCCCAGATACGCAGTATTTT.

This clonotype was observed many times. This chain uses TRBV6-5 with TRBJ2-3; the D is unclear. This CDR3 is built from 13 residues. Germline loops: CDR1 MNHEY, CDR2 SVGAGI. V gave up 3 bases and J gave up 0 bases, with 4 bases separating them. The CDR3 is CASSYQSTDTQYF. CDR3 coding DNA: TGTGCCAGCAGTTATCAAAGCACAGATACGCAGTATTTT.

There are many counts of this clonotype. V is TRBV7-2 and J is TRBJ2-1, with 7 bases matching TRBD2. With 2 bases clipped from V and 2 bases from J, the junction kept 9 bases outside the gene matches. Germline lookup yields CDR1 SGHTA and CDR2 FQGNSA. This CDR3 is 17 amino acids long. CDR3 region: CASSLNVGGGPYNEQFF. CDR3 coding DNA: TGTGCCAGCAGCTTAAATGTGGGCGGGGGACCCTACAATGAGCAGTTCTTC.

The CDR3 bases are TGCGCCAGCAGCCCAGGGGGTAGTGGGGCGCGCGAGACCCAGTACTTC. Amino acid sequence: CASSPGGSGARETQYF. This sequence joins TRBV5-1 and TRBJ2-5, with 7 bases fitting TRBD1. V shed 4 bases, J shed 5 bases, and the junction held 14 bases outside the gene matches. CDR1 SGHRS and CDR2 YFSETQ come from the germline V gene. This CDR3 has 16 amino acids.